This TCR beta chain was identified during a study of blood T cell repertoires in COVID-19. The wider study: Specimens from acute and convalescent COVID-19 originated in the United States, Italy and Spain. PBMCs, B-cell-depleted T cells, or T cells were the source of the cDNA or gDNA that made up the material.

Original processing notes: Nucleated cell counts were estimated from reference gene primer amplification. Libraries were prepared by immunoSEQ multiplex PCR; TCRdb keeps only in-frame clonotypes and omits some of them. V and J calls plus clone size are reproduced from that table; the DNA served to infer D and trimming. The profile shows roughly 280,000 clones, approximately 86% of them singletons. The CDR3 is 15 amino acids. V gave up 6 bases and J gave up 5 bases, with 19 bases separating them. Per the germline V gene, CDR1 is MDHEN and CDR2 is SYDVKM. The rearrangement joins TRBV28 to TRBJ1-1, with a weak D call TRBD1 (6 bases). The TCR was taken from a man aged 30 to 45 with active or convalescent COVID-19. The source material was peripheral blood. CDR3 DNA: TGTGCCAGCAGGCCCCCCGCGGGGGCGGGGACTGAAGCTTTCTTT. Protein: CASRPPAGAGTEAFF.